This T cell receptor beta chain was obtained from a study of CD8+CD57+ T cells in acquired aplastic anemia. Across the whole study: Quantities of DNA derived from sorted CD4+ and CD8+ cells averaged 3.2 ug.

CD8+CD57+ cell expansion, shown by flow cytometry, had occurred in the patients selected for sequencing. Every patient had severe acquired aplastic anemia. Germline V gene lookup returns CDR1 SEHNR and CDR2 FQNEAQ (reference sequence). This CDR3 has 16 amino acids. V lost 3 bases to trimming and J lost 3 bases; unmatched junction nucleotides: 10. Regarding the study as a whole: CD8+ Simpson's diversity in patients was not significantly different from that in controls. The number of CD8+ CDR3 sequences shared by patients and controls was about 27.

A remark on this clonotype: Its cognate antigen is unknown.

CDR3 and TCR beta VDJ profiling relied on a genomic DNA template. TCRdb reprocessed the reads via MiXCR and lists one record per CDR3 protein. The profile shows approximately 300,000 distinct CDR3 sequences, 45% to 65% of them singletons. This sequence joins TRBV7-9 and TRBJ2-7; 8 nucleotides line up with TRBD1. The sample taken for sequencing was sorted CD4+, CD8+, or CD8+CD57+ T cells (not recorded which) from PBMCs. The TCR was taken from a human donor with aplastic anemia. CDR3 sequence: CASSFIWTGSSYEQYF. DNA for the CDR3: TGTGCCAGCAGCTTTATCTGGACAGGGTCCAGCTACGAGCAGTACTTC.